This T cell receptor beta chain was sequenced during a study of blood T cells in healthy people across ages. The CDR3 covers 13 residues. V lost 6 bases, J lost 5 bases, and 14 bases lay in between. CDR1 is MNHEY and CDR2 is SVGEGT in the germline V gene. A J-beta primer mix and a sample-barcoded 5' primer were used in a second PCR of about 7 to 12 cycles. TCRdb processed the 5' RACE reads anew with MiXCR; each CDR3 protein has one entry. The sample lists about 1.4 million distinct CDR3 sequences, around 55% occurring once. V usage is TRBV6-2 or TRBV6-3 and J usage is TRBJ2-7; weak D call: TRBD2 (6 bases). Specimen: blood. This clonotype originated in a man aged 18 to 30 in good health. The CDR3 DNA reads as TGTGCCAGCAGGGATGGACTATGGCACGAGCAGTACTTC. Protein: CASRDGLWHEQYF.